This record concerns one TCR beta chain sequence. What it binds is unknown. This sample stems from a study of blood T cells in healthy people across ages. Findings and limits, study-wide: For the donors, CMV status was unknown and possibly confounded expanded clonotype changes. Relative to aged donors, long-lived donors carried more naive CD4+ cells and displayed higher diversity.

Primers used in a second PCR of about 7 to 12 cycles were a sample-barcoded 5' primer and a J-beta primer mix. Each cDNA molecule was tagged by a template-switch adaptor that had 12 random nucleotides. Each CDR3 protein gets one entry after TCRdb re-called the 5' RACE reads with MiXCR. The table shows over 1.5 million distinct CDR3 sequences, with just under 50% occurring only once. Extracted total RNA amounted to at least 5.5 micrograms for each sample. The V gene lost 0 bases and the J gene lost 8 bases, with 16 bases spanning the gap. CDR1 is MGHRA, CDR2 YSYEKL, per germline. The length of the CDR3 is 15 residues.

Sequenced: blood. The chain has TRBV4-1 and TRBJ1-2; D uncertain. This TCR came from a woman aged 40 to 50 in good health. CDR3 protein: CASSQEPGALWGYTF. CDR3 in DNA: TGCGCCAGCAGCCAAGAACCGGGAGCCCTCTGGGGCTACACCTTC.